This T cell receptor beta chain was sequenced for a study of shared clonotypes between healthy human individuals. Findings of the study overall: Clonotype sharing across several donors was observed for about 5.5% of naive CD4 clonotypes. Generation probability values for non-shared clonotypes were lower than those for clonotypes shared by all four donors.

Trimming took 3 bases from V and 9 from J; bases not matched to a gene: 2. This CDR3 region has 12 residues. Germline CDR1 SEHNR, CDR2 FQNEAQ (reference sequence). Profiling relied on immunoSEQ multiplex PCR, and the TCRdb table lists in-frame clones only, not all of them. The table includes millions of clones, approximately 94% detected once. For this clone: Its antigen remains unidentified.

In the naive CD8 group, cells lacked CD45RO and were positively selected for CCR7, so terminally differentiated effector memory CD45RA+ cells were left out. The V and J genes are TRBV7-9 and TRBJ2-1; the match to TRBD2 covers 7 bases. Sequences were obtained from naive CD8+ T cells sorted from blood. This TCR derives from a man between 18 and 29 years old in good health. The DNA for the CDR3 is TGTGCCAGCAGCTTGACTAGCCTTGAGCAGTTCTTC. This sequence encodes CASSLTSLEQFF. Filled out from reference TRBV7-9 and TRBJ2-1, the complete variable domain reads DTGVSQNPRHKITKRGQNVTFRCDPISEHNRLYWYRQTLGQGPEFLTYFQNEAQLEKSRLLSDRFSAERPKGSFSTLEIQRTEQGDSAMYLCASSLTSLEQFFGPGTRLTVL.